This entry describes one T cell receptor (beta chain). Repertoires were generated with immunoSEQ multiplex PCR, while TCRdb's copy carries only in-frame clones and drops some. The sample yields over 45,000 clones, around nine tenths seen once. The CDR3 spans 14 residues. The V and J ends lost 5 bases and 11 bases respectively, with 19 bases between them. From germline, CDR1 is LGHDT and CDR2 YNNKEL (reference sequence). This sample was included in a study of control samples from healthy donors and cancer patients. The source is a man between 35 and 55 years old with colorectal cancer. This chain connects TRBV3-1 (or the pseudogene TRBV3-2) to TRBJ2-1; D remains ambiguous. The sample was PBMCs. DNA for the CDR3: TGTGCCAGCAGCTCAAGGGCAGGAACATACCAGCAGTTCTTC. This gives the protein CASSSRAGTYQQFF.